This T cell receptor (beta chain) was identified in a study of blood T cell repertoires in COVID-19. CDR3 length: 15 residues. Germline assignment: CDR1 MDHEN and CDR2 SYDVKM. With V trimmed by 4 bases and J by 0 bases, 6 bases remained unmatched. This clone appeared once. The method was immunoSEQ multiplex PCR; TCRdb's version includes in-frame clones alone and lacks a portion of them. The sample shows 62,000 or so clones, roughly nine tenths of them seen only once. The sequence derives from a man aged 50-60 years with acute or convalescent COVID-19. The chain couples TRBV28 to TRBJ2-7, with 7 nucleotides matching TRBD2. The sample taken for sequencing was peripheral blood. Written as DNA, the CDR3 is TGTGCCAGCAGTTCAAGCGGGGAGAGCTCCTACGAGCAGTACTTC. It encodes CASSSSGESSYEQYF.